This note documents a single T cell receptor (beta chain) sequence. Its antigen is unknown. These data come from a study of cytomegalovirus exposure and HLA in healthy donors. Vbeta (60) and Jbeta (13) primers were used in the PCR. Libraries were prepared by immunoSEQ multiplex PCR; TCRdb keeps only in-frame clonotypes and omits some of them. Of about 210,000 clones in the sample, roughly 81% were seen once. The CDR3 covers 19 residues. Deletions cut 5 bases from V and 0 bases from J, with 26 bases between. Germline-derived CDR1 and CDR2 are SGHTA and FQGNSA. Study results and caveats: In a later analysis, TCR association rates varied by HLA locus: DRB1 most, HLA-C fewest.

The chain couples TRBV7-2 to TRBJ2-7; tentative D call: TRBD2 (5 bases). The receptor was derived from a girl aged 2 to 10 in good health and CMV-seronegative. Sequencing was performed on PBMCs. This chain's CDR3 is CASSLGPLSAGGGSYEQYF. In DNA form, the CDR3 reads TGTGCCAGCAGCCTAGGACCCCTTAGCGCTGGAGGAGGCTCCTACGAGCAGTACTTC.